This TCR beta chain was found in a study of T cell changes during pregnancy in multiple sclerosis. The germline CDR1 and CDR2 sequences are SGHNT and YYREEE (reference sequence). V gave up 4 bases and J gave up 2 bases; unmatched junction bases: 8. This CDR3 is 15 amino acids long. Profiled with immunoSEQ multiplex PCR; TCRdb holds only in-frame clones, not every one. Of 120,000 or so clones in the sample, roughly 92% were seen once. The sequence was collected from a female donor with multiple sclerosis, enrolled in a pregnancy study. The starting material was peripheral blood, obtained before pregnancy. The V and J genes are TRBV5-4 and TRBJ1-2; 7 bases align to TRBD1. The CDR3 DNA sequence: TGTGCCAGCAGCGGGACGGGACAGCTGAACTATGGCTACACCTTC. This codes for CASSGTGQLNYGYTF.